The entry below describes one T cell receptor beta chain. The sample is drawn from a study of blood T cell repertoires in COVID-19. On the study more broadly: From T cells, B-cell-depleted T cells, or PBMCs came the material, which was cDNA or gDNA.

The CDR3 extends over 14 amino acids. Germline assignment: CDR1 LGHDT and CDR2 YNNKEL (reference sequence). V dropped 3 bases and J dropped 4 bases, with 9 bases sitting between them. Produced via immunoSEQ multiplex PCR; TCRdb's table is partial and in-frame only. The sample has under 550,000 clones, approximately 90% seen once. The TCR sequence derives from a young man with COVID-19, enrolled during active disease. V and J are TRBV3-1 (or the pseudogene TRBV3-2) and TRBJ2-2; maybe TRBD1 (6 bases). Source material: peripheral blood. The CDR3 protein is CASSHKQGTGELFF. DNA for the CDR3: TGTGCCAGCAGCCACAAACAGGGCACCGGGGAGCTGTTTTTT.